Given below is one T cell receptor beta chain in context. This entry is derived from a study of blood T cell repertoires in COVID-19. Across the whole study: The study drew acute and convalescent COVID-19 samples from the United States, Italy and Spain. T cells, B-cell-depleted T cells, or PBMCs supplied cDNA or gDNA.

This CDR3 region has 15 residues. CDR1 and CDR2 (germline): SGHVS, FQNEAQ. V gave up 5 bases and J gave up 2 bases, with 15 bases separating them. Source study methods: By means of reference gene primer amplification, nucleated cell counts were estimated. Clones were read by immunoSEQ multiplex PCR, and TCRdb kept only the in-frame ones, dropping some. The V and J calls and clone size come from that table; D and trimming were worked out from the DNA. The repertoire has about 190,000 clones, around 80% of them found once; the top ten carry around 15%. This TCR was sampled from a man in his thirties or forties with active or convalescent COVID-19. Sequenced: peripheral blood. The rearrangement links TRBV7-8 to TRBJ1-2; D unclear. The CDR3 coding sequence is TGTGCCAGCAGCCAAACGTACAGTGAGAACTATGGCTACACCTTC. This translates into CASSQTYSENYGYTF.